This T cell receptor (beta chain) was identified in a study of blood T cells in healthy people across ages. Next came a second PCR, run for about 7 to 12 cycles, which used a sample-barcoded 5' primer along with a J-beta primer mix. TCRdb recomputed calls from the 5' RACE reads with MiXCR, one row per CDR3 protein. The table records 600,000 to 650,000 distinct CDR3 sequences, around three fifths of them present only once. The donors, healthy Caucasians from Russia, were aged about 6 to 90. Trimming shortened V by 0 bases and J by 5 bases, and 15 bases separated the two germline ends. CDR3 size: 15 residues. Germline V lookup: CDR1 SGDLS, CDR2 YYNGEE.

This receptor was obtained from a man in his 60s in good health. V and J are TRBV9 and TRBJ2-7, with a possible D match to TRBD1 (6 bases). The source material was blood. The CDR3 spells CASSVVGQGPNEQYF. The CDR3 DNA is TGTGCCAGCAGCGTAGTAGGCCAGGGGCCCAACGAGCAGTACTTC.